A single sample is the source of the 25 T cell receptor beta chains below, sequenced in a study of CD8 T cells in ankylosing spondylitis. Each CDR3 protein gets one entry after TCRdb re-called the 5' RACE reads with MiXCR. The sample gives roughly 250,000 distinct CDR3 sequences, roughly 8.6% of which show up once; approximately 6.2% is in the top ten. The sequenced sample was blood, either unsorted or a sorted T cell fraction (not recorded which). The receptor set was obtained from a male donor with ankylosing spondylitis or in good health (not recorded which).

This clonotype was observed many times. V usage is TRBV5-1 and J usage is TRBJ1-1, with D perhaps matching TRBD1 (5 bases). V was shortened by 4 bases and J by 10 bases, with 20 bases between the two germline ends. The CDR3 runs 14 residues. Germline values: CDR1 SGHRS, CDR2 YFSETQ. In nucleotides, the CDR3 is TGCGCCAGCAGCACATCCCGGGACGGTGAAATAGCTTTCTTT. This translates into CASSTSRDGEIAFF.

The CDR3 reads CASSETGVEAFF. For the CDR3, the DNA is TGTGCCAGCAGCGAGACAGGGGTTGAAGCTTTCTTT. This chain connects TRBV7-3 to TRBJ1-1; TRBD1 matches 8 bases. This CDR3 has 12 amino acids. Germline V gene data show CDR1 as SGHTA and CDR2 as FQGTGA. V was pared by 5 bases and J by 7 bases, with 3 bases of the junction left unmatched.

This clonotype was seen ten or more times. This CDR3 reads CSGNPMTSGSAEQFF. The CDR3 DNA follows: TGCAGTGGAAACCCCATGACTAGCGGGAGTGCTGAGCAGTTCTTC. The gene calls are TRBV20-1 and TRBJ2-1, with 12 bases lining up with TRBD2. The germline V gene has CDR1 DFQATT and CDR2 SNEGSKA (reference sequence). V dropped 7 bases and J dropped 9; count of bases not matched to a gene: 13. The CDR3 runs to 15 residues.

This chain links TRBV18 with TRBJ1-6, with 7 bases matching TRBD1. Germline V gives CDR1 KGHSH, CDR2 LQKENI. The J segment lost 5 bases and the V segment lost 3 bases, leaving 4 bases of the junction unmatched. The CDR3 runs to 15 residues. The CDR3 loop is CASSPGQVNNSPLHF. CDR3 DNA sequence: TGTGCCAGCTCACCTGGACAGGTGAATAATTCACCCCTCCACTTT. Complete variable domain (other parts from reference TRBV18 and TRBJ1-6): NAGVMQNPRHLVRRRGQEARLRCSPMKGHSHVYWYRQLPEEGLKFMVYLQKENIIDESGMPKERFSAEFPKEGPSILRIQQVVRGDSAAYFCASSPGQVNNSPLHFGNGTRLTVT.

Notes on this clonotype: A much bigger clone sits one base away, suggesting this may be a read error. This chain links TRBV24-1 with TRBJ1-2, with D perhaps TRBD1 (5 bases). The length of the CDR3 is 15 residues. Germline V gene lookup returns CDR1 KGHDR and CDR2 SFDVKD. Trimming took 4 bases from V and 6 from J, leaving 17 bases between them. This CDR3 reads CATSDGFTGLHGYTF. CDR3 bases: TGTGCCACCAGTGACGGATTTACAGGCCTGCATGGCTACACCTTC.

This clonotype was counted between two and nine times. The J gene is TRBJ1-2, the V gene TRBV6-1, with 7 bases that match TRBD1. Germline assignment: CDR1 MNHNS and CDR2 SASEGT. The CDR3 spans 16 residues. V shed 0 bases and J 8 bases; nucleotides not matched to a gene: 12. The CDR3 protein is CASSEARGRGTDGYTF. In nucleotides, the CDR3 is TGTGCCAGCAGTGAAGCGCGCGGCAGGGGGACTGACGGCTACACCTTC.

The chain carries TRBV5-5 and TRBJ2-7, with 8 bases aligning to TRBD2. V dropped 4 bases and J dropped 4; count of bases not matched to a gene: 7. The CDR3 consists of 14 residues. Germline V CDR1 and CDR2: SGHKS, YYEKEE (reference sequence). As DNA, the CDR3 is TGTGCCAGCAGCCCTGCGGGACTAGTGTACGAGCAGTACTTC. Encoded protein: CASSPAGLVYEQYF. Together with reference TRBV5-5 and TRBJ2-7, the CDR3 gives the full variable domain: DAGVTQSPTHLIKTRGQQVTLRCSPISGHKSVSWYQQVLGQGPQFIFQYYEKEERGRGNFPDRFSARQFPNYSSELNVNALLLGDSALYLCASSPAGLVYEQYFGPGTRLTVT.

At least ten counts were recorded for this clonotype. The CDR3 region has the DNA TGTGCCAGCAGTTTAGCTGCATGGACAGGGGCTCGAGAGACCCAGTACTTC. Protein: CASSLAAWTGARETQYF. The chain uses TRBV12-3 or TRBV12-4 and TRBJ2-5; TRBD1 aligns across 9 bases. The length of the CDR3 is 17 residues. With V trimmed by 0 bases and J by 4 bases, 9 bases remained unmatched.

This clonotype was recorded at least ten times. The rearrangement joins TRBV5-1 to TRBJ2-7; D may be TRBD1 or TRBD2 (5 bases each). V was shortened by 2 bases and J by 3 bases, with 15 bases between the two germline ends. Germline V lookup: CDR1 SGHRS, CDR2 YFSETQ. The CDR3 has 15 amino acids. CDR3 amino acids: CASSFSGTSNYEQYF. DNA of the CDR3: TGCGCCAGCAGCTTCTCCGGGACGTCAAACTACGAGCAGTACTTC.

The V call is TRBV12-3 or TRBV12-4, the J call TRBJ2-7; possibly TRBD2 for D (5 bases). The V end was cut by 5 bases, the J end by 6 bases, with 14 bases between. This CDR3 region has 13 residues. CDR3 coding DNA: TGTGCCAGCAGTCTTGACCTAGCCGCCGAGCAGTACTTC. It yields the protein CASSLDLAAEQYF.

In its sample, this clonotype was seen many times. The chain's CDR3 is CASKGQGNGELFF. The CDR3 DNA sequence: TGTGCCAGCAAGGGACAGGGGAACGGGGAGCTGTTTTTT. The gene calls are TRBV6-1 and TRBJ2-2; 10 bases align to TRBD1. V lost 7 bases, J lost 7 bases, and 3 bases stayed unmatched. Germline V CDR1 and CDR2: MNHNS, SASEGT. This CDR3 is built from 13 residues.

This chain joins TRBV6-5 and TRBJ2-5; D gene ambiguous. V shed 0 bases and J shed 0 bases, with 5 bases lying between them. Germline CDR1 and CDR2: MNHEY and SVGAGI. The CDR3 is 14 amino acids. Written as DNA, the CDR3 is TGTGCCAGCAGTTACTCGCTTTACCAAGAGACCCAGTACTTC. Residues: CASSYSLYQETQYF.

This clonotype appeared a single time. J is TRBJ2-7 and V is TRBV5-6; possible D gene TRBD2, 6 bases. Germline-derived CDR1 and CDR2 are SGHDT and YYEEEE. The CDR3 spans 14 residues. V was clipped by 4 bases and J by 1 base, with 12 bases between them. In DNA form, the CDR3 reads TGTGCCAGCAGCCCCGGGACTCTTTCCTACGAGCAGTACTTC. Encoded protein: CASSPGTLSYEQYF.

This clonotype was picked up a small number of times. The V and J genes are TRBV7-9 and TRBJ1-1; D remains unclear. Trimming stripped 7 bases from V and 5 bases from J, with 14 bases between. Germline V lookup: CDR1 SEHNR, CDR2 FQNEAQ (reference sequence). The length of the CDR3 is 13 residues. CDR3 sequence: CASTPAGGTEAFF. The CDR3 nucleotides read TGTGCCAGCACCCCAGCCGGCGGAACTGAAGCTTTCTTT. Together with reference TRBV7-9 and TRBJ1-1, the CDR3 gives the full variable domain: DTGVSQNPRHKITKRGQNVTFRCDPISEHNRLYWYRQTLGQGPEFLTYFQNEAQLEKSRLLSDRFSAERPKGSFSTLEIQRTEQGDSAMYLCASTPAGGTEAFFGQGTRLTVV.

This clonotype was recorded many times. This rearrangement joins TRBV6-1 to TRBJ2-7, with D unclear. Per germline, CDR1 MNHNS and CDR2 SASEGT. The germline V and J ends were trimmed by 6 bases and 2 bases, with 14 bases remaining between them. The CDR3 consists of 14 residues. DNA for the CDR3: TGTGCCAGCAGCCCCGTAGATTCCACCTACGAGCAGTACTTC. This translates into CASSPVDSTYEQYF.

Comments on this clonotype: Being one base from a much bigger clone, this may be a read error. This chain connects TRBV29-1 to TRBJ2-1; D gene uncertain. Germline CDR1 SQVTM, CDR2 ANQGSEA. Trimming removed 1 base from V and 1 base from J, with 14 bases in between. The CDR3 covers 16 residues. CDR3 coding DNA: TGCAGCGTTGAAGGGGGTGCTAGTAGGTCCTACAATGAGCAGTTCTTC. Translated: CSVEGGASRSYNEQFF.

The V call is TRBV5-6, the J call TRBJ2-1; TRBD2 matches at 8 bases. Looked up from germline, CDR1 is SGHDT and CDR2 is YYEEEE. The CDR3 length is 15 residues. J was trimmed by 4 bases and V by 0 bases; bases with no gene match: 3. Written as DNA, the CDR3 is TGTGCCAGCAGCTTGGATCCTAGCGGGTACAATGAGCAGTTCTTC. Protein: CASSLDPSGYNEQFF.

Concerning this clonotype itself: Just one base apart from a much larger clone, this may be a read error. V and J are TRBV20-1 and TRBJ2-1, with 10 bases aligning to TRBD2. Germline CDR1 is DFQATT and CDR2 is SNEGSKA (reference sequence). This CDR3 comprises 15 residues. CDR3 loop: CSAARTSGYYSEQFF. In DNA form, the CDR3 reads TGCAGTGCTGCCCGGACTAGCGGATACTACAGTGAGCAGTTCTTC.

This clonotype has a count of ten or more. The rearrangement joins TRBV5-1 to TRBJ1-1; 9 bases align to TRBD1. This CDR3 has 12 amino acids. Germline CDR1 reads SGHRS; CDR2 reads YFSETQ. V was clipped by 4 bases and J by 8 bases; unmatched bases: 3. The CDR3 bases are TGCGCCAGCAGCCCGGGACAGGGAGAAGCTTTCTTT. This translates into CASSPGQGEAFF.

This clonotype was recorded many times. The chain uses TRBV6-5 and TRBJ1-4; unclear D gene. Germline V gives CDR1 MNHEY, CDR2 SVGAGI. The CDR3 spans 12 residues. Trimming removed 4 bases at V and 5 bases at J, with 5 bases between. CDR3 coding DNA: TGTGCCAGCAGTTTTGGGAATGAAAAACTGTTTTTT. It yields the protein CASSFGNEKLFF.

This clonotype appeared many times. The CDR3 loop is CASSLGQFTYNEQFF. Here the CDR3 DNA reads TGTGCCAGCAGCTTGGGACAGTTCACCTACAATGAGCAGTTCTTC. The chain links TRBV5-6 to TRBJ2-1, with D tentatively TRBD1 (5 bases). The germline V gene has CDR1 SGHDT and CDR2 YYEEEE. Trimming cost V 0 bases and J 2 bases, with 9 bases left between them. The CDR3 spans 15 residues.

Ten or more counts support this clonotype. Here the CDR3 reads CASSHKGLGTEAFF. The CDR3 DNA follows: TGTGCCAGCAGCCATAAGGGATTAGGCACTGAAGCTTTCTTT. This chain joins TRBV5-6 and TRBJ1-1; no firm D call. The CDR3 covers 14 residues. Trimming removed 4 bases from V and 4 bases from J, with 14 bases in between. CDR1 is SGHDT and CDR2 is YYEEEE in the germline V gene. The variable domain in full, completed from reference TRBV5-6 and TRBJ1-1, reads DAGVTQSPTHLIKTRGQQVTLRCSPKSGHDTVSWYQQALGQGPQFIFQYYEEEERQRGNFPDRFSGHQFPNYSSELNVNALLLGDSALYLCASSHKGLGTEAFFGQGTRLTVV.

In nucleotides, the CDR3 is TGTGCCACTGGTTCCGGGACAGCGAGCTACAATGAGCAGTTCTTC. Translation: CATGSGTASYNEQFF. The chain joins TRBV10-3 to TRBJ2-1; 7 positions agree with TRBD1. Germline CDR1 reads ENHRY; CDR2 reads SYGVKD. This CDR3 is 15 amino acids long. V trimming: 10 bases; J trimming: 3 bases; junction bases outside the gene matches: 12.

This clonotype was seen many times. The chain combines TRBV29-1 with TRBJ1-3; TRBD1 is a possible D gene (5 bases). V was shortened by 0 bases and J by 0 bases, with 12 bases between the two germline ends. Per the germline V gene, CDR1 is SQVTM and CDR2 is ANQGSEA. CDR3 length: 16 amino acids. The chain's CDR3 is CSVEDRKGSSGNTIYF. As DNA, the CDR3 is TGCAGCGTTGAAGATCGGAAGGGGAGCTCTGGAAACACCATATATTTT.

In its sample, this clonotype was seen many times. V gene TRBV30 combines with J gene TRBJ1-1; the D is unclear. The germline V gene encodes CDR1 GTSNPN and CDR2 SVGIG (reference sequence). CDR3 length: 11 residues. V dropped 1 base and J dropped 7 bases, with 7 bases sitting between them. CDR3 region: CAWSDTVEAFF. In DNA, the CDR3 is TGTGCCTGGAGTGACACGGTTGAAGCTTTCTTT.